Each of the 21 T cell receptor beta chains below was sequenced from the same sample in a study of blood T cell repertoires in COVID-19. The method was immunoSEQ multiplex PCR; TCRdb's version includes in-frame clones alone and lacks a portion of them. The sample carries 59,000 or so clones, approximately 85% recorded once. Sequenced input: peripheral blood. All receptors derive from a human donor in a cohort sampled during active COVID-19.

The rearrangement uses TRBV4-1 and TRBJ2-5, with 7 positions matching TRBD2. The length of the CDR3 is 15 residues. Trimming took 3 bases from V and 2 from J; bases not matched to a gene: 6. Germline lookup yields CDR1 MGHRA and CDR2 YSYEKL. The DNA for the CDR3 is TGCGCCAGCAGCCATCATCTAGCGGCTCAAGAGACCCAGTACTTC. The encoded protein is CASSHHLAAQETQYF.

This chain connects TRBV18 to TRBJ1-1, with 8 bases identical to TRBD1. Germline CDR1 KGHSH, CDR2 LQKENI. Trimming took 2 bases from V and 7 from J; bases not matched to a gene: 6. This CDR3 has 14 residues. The CDR3 reads CASSPIPGGLEAFF. The CDR3 bases are TGTGCCAGCTCACCAATCCCAGGGGGCCTTGAAGCTTTCTTT.

The table lists this clone with a count of one. V and J are TRBV5-4 and TRBJ2-3; D is perhaps TRBD2 (7 bases). Germline assignment: CDR1 SGHNT and CDR2 YYREEE (reference sequence). The V gene lost 4 bases and the J gene lost 4 bases, with 22 bases spanning the gap. The CDR3 extends over 17 amino acids. The chain's CDR3 is CASSGRRGGVSADTQYF. The CDR3 bases are TGTGCCAGCAGCGGAAGGAGGGGGGGCGTCTCGGCAGATACGCAGTATTTT. Looking up the rest from reference TRBV5-4 and TRBJ2-3 gives the full variable domain: ETGVTQSPTHLIKTRGQQVTLRCSSQSGHNTVSWYQQALGQGPQFIFQYYREEENGRGNFPPRFSGLQFPNYSSELNVNALELDDSALYLCASSGRRGGVSADTQYFGPGTRLTVL.

V gene TRBV2 combines with J gene TRBJ1-1, with D perhaps TRBD1 (5 bases). V was cut by 9 bases and J by 0 bases, with 23 bases left in between. Germline V CDR1 and CDR2: SNHLY, FYNNEI. This CDR3 has 17 residues. This chain's CDR3 is CASQGGKGRRMNTEAFF. In nucleotides, the CDR3 is TGTGCCAGTCAGGGTGGGAAGGGAAGGCGAATGAACACTGAAGCTTTCTTT.

This sequence joins TRBV7-9 and TRBJ2-6, with D hard to call. Trimming pared 10 bases from V and 0 bases from J, leaving 13 bases between. The CDR3 is 15 amino acids. Germline V gene sequence: CDR1 SEHNR, CDR2 FQNEAQ (reference sequence). CDR3: CAKMGVSSGANVLTF. In DNA form, the CDR3 reads TGTGCCAAAATGGGCGTAAGCTCTGGGGCCAACGTCCTGACTTTC.

The chain uses TRBV5-4 and TRBJ2-1, with TRBD1 matching 12 bases. Germline lookup yields CDR1 SGHNT and CDR2 YYREEE (reference sequence). V lost 3 bases and J lost 8; bases outside the gene matches: 6. This CDR3 comprises 15 residues. CDR3 residues: CASSSGQGAWDEQFF. In DNA form, the CDR3 reads TGTGCCAGCAGCTCGGGACAGGGGGCTTGGGATGAGCAGTTCTTC. The entire variable domain, with the rest obtained from reference TRBV5-4 and TRBJ2-1, is as follows: ETGVTQSPTHLIKTRGQQVTLRCSSQSGHNTVSWYQQALGQGPQFIFQYYREEENGRGNFPPRFSGLQFPNYSSELNVNALELDDSALYLCASSSGQGAWDEQFFGPGTRLTVL.

This clone was recorded only once. CDR3 coding DNA: TGTGCCAGCAGCTTAGAGACAGGGGGGACTGAAGCTTTCTTT. It translates to CASSLETGGTEAFF. The chain employs TRBV7-9 and TRBJ1-1, with TRBD1 matching 9 bases. V lost 1 base, J lost 5 bases, and 2 bases stayed unmatched. There are 14 residues in the CDR3. Germline-derived CDR1 and CDR2 are SEHNR and FQNEAQ (reference sequence).

The CDR3 DNA sequence: TGTGCCAGCAGCCGAGACAGGGGGAATGAAAAACTGTTTTTT. Translating it yields CASSRDRGNEKLFF. This rearrangement joins TRBV3-1 (or the pseudogene TRBV3-2) to TRBJ1-4; 9 bases match TRBD1. The CDR3 contains 14 residues. J lost 5 bases, V lost 4 bases, and 2 bases had no gene match. Germline lookup yields CDR1 LGHDT and CDR2 YNNKEL (reference sequence).

This sequence joins TRBV7-2 and TRBJ1-4, with 9 bases matching TRBD1. With V trimmed by 5 bases and J by 7 bases, 8 bases remained unmatched. Germline V gives CDR1 SGHTA, CDR2 FQGNSA. The CDR3 has 15 amino acids. DNA of the CDR3: TGTGCCAGCAGCAAGGACAGGGGCGGAGGTGAAAAACTGTTTTTT. This codes for CASSKDRGGGEKLFF.

V is TRBV11-2 and J is TRBJ2-1, with D unclear. The germline CDR1 and CDR2 sequences are SGHAT and FQNNGV. V gave up 0 bases and J gave up 5 bases, with 8 bases separating them. The CDR3 length is 14 residues. CDR3 nucleotide sequence: TGTGCCAGCAGCTTAGATTTGAGCGACAATGAGCAGTTCTTC. Translated, it gives CASSLDLSDNEQFF.

The chain couples TRBV29-1 to TRBJ2-3; D is ambiguous. The V gene's germline CDR1 is SQVTM and CDR2 ANQGSEA. The V end lost 6 bases, the J end lost 5 bases, and 9 bases lay between the germline ends. CDR3 size: 11 residues. CDR3 in DNA: TGCAGCGTCCGTCCAGGAGATACGCAGTATTTT. Translated, it gives CSVRPGDTQYF.

J is TRBJ2-1 and V is TRBV9, with TRBD2 matching over 9 bases. This CDR3 is 15 amino acids long. CDR1 and CDR2 (germline): SGDLS, YYNGEE. The junction had 7 bases not matched to a gene; V was cut back by 5 bases and J by 4 bases. Here the CDR3 reads CASRRLSGGYNEQFF. The CDR3 coding sequence is TGTGCCAGCAGACGTTTGAGCGGGGGGTACAATGAGCAGTTCTTC.

The chain uses TRBV19 and TRBJ1-5; D not resolved. The CDR3 has 16 residues. CDR1 and CDR2 from the germline V gene are LNHDA and SQIVND (reference sequence). V lost 5 bases and J lost 2, with 16 bases in between. The CDR3 nucleotides are TGTGCCAGTAGTCCCGTGACCCCGAGGGGCAATCAGCCCCAGCATTTT. Translation gives CASSPVTPRGNQPQHF.

This chain connects TRBV5-8 to TRBJ2-1; 7 bases match TRBD1. Germline V lookup: CDR1 SGHTS, CDR2 YDEGEE. This CDR3 is built from 13 residues. Unmatched junction bases numbered 5, after V lost 6 bases and J lost 5 bases. This CDR3 reads CASNRGQNNEQFF. As DNA, the CDR3 is TGTGCCAGCAACCGGGGACAGAACAATGAGCAGTTCTTC.

The chain has TRBV28 and TRBJ2-3; 10 bases are a match to TRBD2. Trimming at V came to 5 bases and at J to 4 bases, leaving 18 bases not matched to a gene. Germline values: CDR1 MDHEN, CDR2 SYDVKM. The CDR3 consists of 19 residues. This CDR3 reads CASSASGLATIPPPDTQYF. The CDR3 DNA follows: TGTGCCAGCAGTGCCTCGGGACTAGCGACCATCCCCCCCCCAGATACGCAGTATTTT.

This rearrangement joins TRBV5-1 to TRBJ2-7; 12 bases are a match to TRBD2. CDR1 is SGHRS, CDR2 YFSETQ, per germline. V trimming: 4 bases; J trimming: 3 bases; junction bases outside the gene matches: 5. The CDR3 spans 15 residues. CDR3 loop: CASSVTSGGGYEQYV. In nucleotides, the CDR3 is TGCGCCAGCAGCGTGACTAGCGGGGGTGGCTACGAGCAGTACGTC.

The rearrangement joins TRBV6-5 to TRBJ2-5; weak D call: TRBD1 (5 bases). Per the germline V gene, CDR1 is MNHEY and CDR2 is SVGAGI. This CDR3 spans 15 amino acids. V gave up 0 bases and J gave up 0 bases, with 8 bases separating them. The CDR3 nucleotides read TGTGCCAGCAGTTACTCAGAGACAGACCAAGAGACCCAGTACTTC. It encodes CASSYSETDQETQYF.

V gene TRBV28 combines with J gene TRBJ1-3; 8 bases are shared with TRBD1. The CDR3 contains 13 residues. Looked up from germline, CDR1 is MDHEN and CDR2 is SYDVKM. The junction had 2 bases not matched to a gene; V was cut back by 8 bases and J by 2 bases. The CDR3 nucleotides are TGTGCCAGCTACAGGGGGGCTGGAAACACCATATATTTT. Translation: CASYRGAGNTIYF.

The J gene is TRBJ1-2, the V gene TRBV6-5; 7 nucleotides agree with TRBD1. The CDR3 consists of 15 residues. The J segment lost 3 bases and the V segment lost 5 bases, leaving 9 bases of the junction unmatched. The germline V gene encodes CDR1 MNHEY and CDR2 SVGAGI. CDR3 sequence reads: CASSPLPTGDYGYTF. The DNA of the CDR3 is TGTGCCAGCAGTCCCTTGCCCACAGGGGACTATGGCTACACCTTC.

The gene calls are TRBV14 and TRBJ2-3; weak D call: TRBD1 (5 bases). The CDR3 is made up of 15 amino acids. The V and J ends lost 3 bases and 0 bases respectively, with 10 bases between them. Germline assignment: CDR1 SGHDN and CDR2 FVKESK. The CDR3 nucleotides are TGTGCCAGCAGCCAGGGGCTGGAAAGCACAGATACGCAGTATTTT. Protein sequence: CASSQGLESTDTQYF.

The V and J genes are TRBV18 and TRBJ2-5, with a weak D call TRBD1 (6 bases). With 4 bases removed from V and 2 bases from J, the gap between germline ends came to 14 bases. CDR1 and CDR2 from the germline V gene are KGHSH and LQKENI. The CDR3 consists of 15 residues. In DNA form, the CDR3 reads TGTGCCAGCTCACTGATCAGGGGTAGTCAAGAGACCCAGTACTTC. Amino acid sequence: CASSLIRGSQETQYF. The variable domain in full, completed from reference TRBV18 and TRBJ2-5, reads NAGVMQNPRHLVRRRGQEARLRCSPMKGHSHVYWYRQLPEEGLKFMVYLQKENIIDESGMPKERFSAEFPKEGPSILRIQQVVRGDSAAYFCASSLIRGSQETQYFGPGTRLLVL.